The 20 T cell receptor beta chains below come from one sample, sequenced in a study of response to subunit inactivated influenza vaccine. Each CDR3 protein is one row after TCRdb ran MiXCR on the RT-PCR reads. Of 150,000 to 200,000 distinct CDR3 sequences in the sample, about 9% were seen once. The specimen comprised non-naive T cells sorted from PBMCs, sampled on the day of vaccination. The receptors stem from a man aged 50-59 years who received an inactivated influenza vaccine.

J is TRBJ1-2 and V is TRBV7-2; D ambiguous. The length of the CDR3 is 14 residues. The V end was cut by 5 bases, the J end by 4 bases, with 14 bases between. Germline V gene lookup returns CDR1 SGHTA and CDR2 FQGNSA. Written as DNA, the CDR3 is TGTGCCAGCAGCCAACGAGATTCCTCCTATGGCTACACCTTC. Amino acids: CASSQRDSSYGYTF.

This clonotype was counted between two and nine times. The chain links TRBV7-2 to TRBJ1-5; 7 bases fit TRBD1. Germline lookup yields CDR1 SGHTA and CDR2 FQGNSA. V lost 3 bases and J lost 5; bases outside the gene matches: 7. CDR3 size: 15 residues. The CDR3 spells CASSLGRGTYQPQHF. CDR3 DNA: TGTGCCAGCAGCTTGGGCAGGGGGACCTATCAGCCCCAGCATTTT.

This clonotype was detected many times. V and J are TRBV12-3 or TRBV12-4 and TRBJ2-4, with a possible D match to TRBD1 (6 bases). The CDR3 totals 18 residues. Trimming stripped 3 bases from V and 2 bases from J, with 20 bases between. The CDR3 loop reads CASSLSFRAGASKNIQYF. For the CDR3, the DNA is TGTGCCAGCAGTTTGTCGTTTCGGGCAGGGGCGTCCAAAAACATTCAGTACTTC.

The V gene is TRBV19, the J gene TRBJ2-5; possible D gene TRBD2, 6 bases. With 11 bases removed from V and 5 bases from J, the gap between germline ends came to 12 bases. CDR3 length: 11 residues. Germline loops: CDR1 LNHDA, CDR2 SQIVND (reference sequence). CDR3 sequence: CASARGETQYF. In DNA form, the CDR3 reads TGTGCCTCCGCACGGGGGGAGACCCAGTACTTC.

The chain is built from TRBV10-2 and TRBJ2-5; D perhaps matches TRBD2 (7 bases). The CDR3 covers 15 residues. Germline V lookup: CDR1 WSHSY, CDR2 SAAADI. The V gene lost 0 bases and the J gene lost 3 bases, with 11 bases spanning the gap. The CDR3 reads CASSESGGREETQYF. CDR3 sequence (DNA): TGCGCCAGCAGTGAGTCCGGGGGGCGAGAAGAGACCCAGTACTTC.

The chain employs TRBV11-2 and TRBJ2-7; tentatively, D is TRBD1 or TRBD2 (5 bases each). With 1 base removed from V and 5 bases from J, the gap between germline ends came to 9 bases. This CDR3 spans 13 amino acids. The V gene's germline CDR1 is SGHAT and CDR2 FQNNGV. In nucleotides, the CDR3 is TGTGCCAGCAGCTTAGGGTGGGGGAACGAGCAGTACTTC. Translation gives CASSLGWGNEQYF.

The gene calls are TRBV11-2 and TRBJ2-7; D gene ambiguous. V was trimmed by 1 base and J by 7 bases, leaving 17 bases between them. The CDR3 runs 15 residues. Per germline, CDR1 SGHAT and CDR2 FQNNGV. The CDR3 here is CASSLVAGNPKEQYF. DNA for the CDR3: TGTGCCAGCAGCTTAGTGGCAGGTAACCCTAAAGAGCAGTACTTC. Combining the CDR3 with reference TRBV11-2 and TRBJ2-7 gives the whole variable domain EAGVAQSPRYKIIEKRQSVAFWCNPISGHATLYWYQQILGQGPKLLIQFQNNGVVDDSQLPKDRFSAERLKGVDSTLKIQPAKLEDSAVYLCASSLVAGNPKEQYFGPGTRLTVT.

The chain employs TRBV4-2 and TRBJ1-2, with D perhaps matching TRBD1 (5 bases). The germline V gene encodes CDR1 LGHNA and CDR2 YNFKEQ. There are 13 residues in the CDR3. With 2 bases removed from V and 4 bases from J, the gap between germline ends came to 8 bases. CDR3: CASSQRDGYGYTF. The DNA for the CDR3 is TGTGCCAGCAGCCAAAGGGACGGCTATGGCTACACCTTC.

This clonotype occurred many times. V and J are TRBV30 and TRBJ2-1; no clear D gene. Between the trimmed V and J ends, which lost 1 base and 0 bases, there was a span of 10 bases. CDR1 and CDR2 (germline): GTSNPN, SVGIG (reference sequence). The CDR3 covers 15 residues. This CDR3 reads CAWSDPVVSYNEQFF. CDR3 nucleotide sequence: TGTGCCTGGAGTGACCCAGTCGTCTCCTACAATGAGCAGTTCTTC.

This clonotype was seen repeatedly, ten times or more. The chain uses TRBV3-1 and TRBJ2-7, with D hard to call. From germline, CDR1 is LGHDT and CDR2 YNNKEL (reference sequence). V lost 2 bases and J 5 bases, leaving 7 bases between the germline ends. This CDR3 is 12 amino acids long. The CDR3 nucleotides are TGTGCCAGCAGCCAAATAAAACACGAGCAGTACTTC. Translation: CASSQIKHEQYF.

In its sample, this clonotype was seen a few times. CDR3 bases: TGTGCCAGCAGCTCCGGACAGAATAATTCACCCCTCCACTTT. Its protein product is CASSSGQNNSPLHF. The rearrangement joins TRBV5-6 to TRBJ1-6, with a tentative D call TRBD1 (6 bases). V dropped 3 bases and J dropped 5 bases, with 9 bases sitting between them. The CDR3 runs to 14 residues. The germline CDR1 and CDR2 sequences are SGHDT and YYEEEE.

The chain couples TRBV6-5 to TRBJ1-3; D is possibly TRBD1 (6 bases). CDR3 length: 15 residues. V was cut by 2 bases and J by 2 bases, with 10 bases left in between. CDR1 and CDR2 from the germline V gene are MNHEY and SVGAGI. CDR3 loop: CASSYTPGAGNTIYF. CDR3 in DNA: TGTGCCAGCAGTTACACCCCAGGGGCTGGAAACACCATATATTTT.

This clonotype was recorded at least ten times. This chain connects TRBV4-1 to TRBJ1-4; TRBD1 might be the D (5 bases). The CDR3 is 16 amino acids. V was clipped by 1 base and J by 7 bases, with 16 bases between them. CDR1 and CDR2 (germline): MGHRA, YSYEKL. The CDR3 spells CASSQADNRGGEKLFF. CDR3 nucleotide sequence: TGCGCCAGCAGCCAAGCTGATAACCGGGGGGGTGAAAAACTGTTTTTT.

This clonotype showed up just a few times. This sequence joins TRBV20-1 and TRBJ2-5, with D hard to call. The germline V gene has CDR1 DFQATT and CDR2 SNEGSKA (reference sequence). The V and J ends lost 5 bases and 2 bases respectively, with 15 bases between them. The CDR3 consists of 14 residues. CDR3 sequence (DNA): TGCAGTGCTGACTCCCACTCGGAACAAGAGACCCAGTACTTC. It codes for CSADSHSEQETQYF.

The V call is TRBV20-1, the J call TRBJ2-7; 9 nucleotides match TRBD1. The V gene's germline CDR1 is DFQATT and CDR2 SNEGSKA (reference sequence). J lost 2 bases, V lost 6 bases, and 5 bases had no gene match. This CDR3 contains 13 residues. CDR3 nucleotide sequence: TGCAGTGCCGGGACAGGGAGGGCCTACGAGCAGTACTTC. Its protein is CSAGTGRAYEQYF.

Many counts were recorded for this clonotype. The chain couples TRBV30 to TRBJ2-5; no clear D gene. V was shortened by 0 bases and J by 7 bases, with 9 bases between the two germline ends. Germline assignment: CDR1 GTSNPN and CDR2 SVGIG (reference sequence). The CDR3 has 12 amino acids. CDR3 residues: CAWSVPEVTQYF. In nucleotides, the CDR3 is TGTGCCTGGAGTGTACCAGAAGTGACCCAGTACTTC. Combining the CDR3 with reference TRBV30 and TRBJ2-5 gives the whole variable domain SQTIHQWPATLVQPVGSPLSLECTVEGTSNPNLYWYRQAAGRGLQLLFYSVGIGQISSEVPQNLSASRPQDRQFILSSKKLLLSDSGFYLCAWSVPEVTQYFGPGTRLLVL.

The table lists this clonotype with a few counts. The chain uses TRBV24-1 and TRBJ2-1; D perhaps matches TRBD2 (8 bases). Germline V gene data show CDR1 as KGHDR and CDR2 as SFDVKD. Trimming removed 4 bases at V and 7 bases at J, with 19 bases between. There are 16 residues in the CDR3. The CDR3 spells CATSETGGVRGNEQFF. The CDR3 DNA reads as TGTGCCACCAGTGAGACGGGAGGGGTCAGGGGGAATGAGCAGTTCTTC.

This clonotype has ten or more counts. The chain uses TRBV27 and TRBJ1-1; D possibly corresponds to TRBD1 (6 bases). In germline, CDR1 is MNHEY, CDR2 SMNVEV (reference sequence). There are 16 residues in the CDR3. Trimming stripped 6 bases from V and 1 base from J, with 18 bases between. CDR3 loop: CASRLSGQLGNTEAFF. In nucleotides, the CDR3 is TGTGCCAGCAGGCTAAGCGGACAGTTGGGGAACACTGAAGCTTTCTTT.

The genes are TRBV6-5 and TRBJ1-3, with no clear D. The CDR3 totals 17 residues. CDR1 is MNHEY and CDR2 is SVGAGI in the germline V gene. V was trimmed by 2 bases and J by 4 bases, leaving 18 bases between them. CDR3 protein: CASSYGVISGSGNTIYF. In DNA, the CDR3 is TGTGCCAGCAGTTACGGGGTCATCAGTGGGTCAGGAAACACCATATATTTT.

This clonotype was detected a few times. The chain links TRBV5-6 to TRBJ2-1; D remains unclear. Germline V gene lookup returns CDR1 SGHDT and CDR2 YYEEEE. Trimming left V 1 base short and J 8 bases short, with 16 bases between. This CDR3 is built from 15 residues. In DNA form, the CDR3 reads TGTGCCAGCAGCTTGATCGGTCCCCGGGTCTATGAGCAGTTCTTC. Translated, it gives CASSLIGPRVYEQFF.